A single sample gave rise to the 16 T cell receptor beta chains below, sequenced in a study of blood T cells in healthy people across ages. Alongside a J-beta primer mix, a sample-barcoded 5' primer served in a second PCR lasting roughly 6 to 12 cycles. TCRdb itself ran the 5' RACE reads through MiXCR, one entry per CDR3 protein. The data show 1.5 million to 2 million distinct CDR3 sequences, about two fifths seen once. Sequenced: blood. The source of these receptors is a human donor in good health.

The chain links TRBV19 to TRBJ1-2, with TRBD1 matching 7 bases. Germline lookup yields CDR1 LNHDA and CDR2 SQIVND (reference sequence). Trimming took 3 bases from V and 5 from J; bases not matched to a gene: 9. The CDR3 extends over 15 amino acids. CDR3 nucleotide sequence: TGTGCCAGTAGTATCTCCGGGACAGCATTATATGGCTACACCTTC. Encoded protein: CASSISGTALYGYTF. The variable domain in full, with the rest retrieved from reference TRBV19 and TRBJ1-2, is DGGITQSPKYLFRKEGQNVTLSCEQNLNHDAMYWYRQDPGQGLRLIYYSQIVNDFQKGDIAEGYSVSREKKESFPLTVTSAQKNPTAFYLCASSISGTALYGYTFGSGTRLTVV.

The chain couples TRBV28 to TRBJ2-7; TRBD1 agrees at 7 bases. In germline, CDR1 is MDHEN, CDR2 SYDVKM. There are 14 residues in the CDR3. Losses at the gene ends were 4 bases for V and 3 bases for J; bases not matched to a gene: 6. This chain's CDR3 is CASSSSTGRYEQYF. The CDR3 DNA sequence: TGTGCCAGCAGTTCCTCGACAGGGCGCTACGAGCAGTACTTC.

The CDR3 region is CSGSSTDTQYF. The CDR3, as DNA: TGCAGTGGTTCTAGCACAGATACGCAGTATTTT. The chain is built from TRBV20-1 and TRBJ2-3; D gene ambiguous. This CDR3 is 11 amino acids long. Trimming stripped 7 bases from V and 0 bases from J, with 5 bases between. From germline, CDR1 is DFQATT and CDR2 SNEGSKA (reference sequence).

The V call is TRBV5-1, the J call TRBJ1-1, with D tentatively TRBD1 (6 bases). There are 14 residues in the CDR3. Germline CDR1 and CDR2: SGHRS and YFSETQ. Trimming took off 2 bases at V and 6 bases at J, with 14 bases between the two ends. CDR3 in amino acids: CASSFSRGLAEAFF. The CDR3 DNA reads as TGCGCCAGCAGCTTCTCCAGGGGCTTGGCTGAAGCTTTCTTT.

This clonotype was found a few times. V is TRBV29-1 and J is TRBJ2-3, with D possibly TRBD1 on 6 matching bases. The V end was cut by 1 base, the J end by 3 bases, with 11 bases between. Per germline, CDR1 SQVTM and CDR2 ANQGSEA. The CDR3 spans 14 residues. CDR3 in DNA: TGCAGCGTTGAAGGACAGGACGGGACAGATACGCAGTATTTT. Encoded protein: CSVEGQDGTDTQYF.

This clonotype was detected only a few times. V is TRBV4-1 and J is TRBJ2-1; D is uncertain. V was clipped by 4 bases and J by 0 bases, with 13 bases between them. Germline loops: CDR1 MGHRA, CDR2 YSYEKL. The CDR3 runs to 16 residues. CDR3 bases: TGCGCCAGCAGCCCCGAGAGACTGAGCTCCTACAATGAGCAGTTCTTC. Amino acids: CASSPERLSSYNEQFF.

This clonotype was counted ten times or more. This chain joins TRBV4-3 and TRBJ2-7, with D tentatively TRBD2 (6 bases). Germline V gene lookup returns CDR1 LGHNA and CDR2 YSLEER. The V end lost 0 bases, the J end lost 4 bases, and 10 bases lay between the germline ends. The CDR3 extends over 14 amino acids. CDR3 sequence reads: CASSQDLGGYEQYF. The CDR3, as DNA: TGCGCCAGCAGCCAAGATCTTGGGGGGTACGAGCAGTACTTC.

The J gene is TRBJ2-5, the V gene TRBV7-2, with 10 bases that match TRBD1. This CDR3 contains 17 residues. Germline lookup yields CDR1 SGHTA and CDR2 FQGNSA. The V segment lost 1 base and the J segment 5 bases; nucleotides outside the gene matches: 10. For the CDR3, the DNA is TGTGCCAGCAGCTTAGGGCCACGGGGGACAGGGGTGGAGACCCAGTACTTC. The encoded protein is CASSLGPRGTGVETQYF.

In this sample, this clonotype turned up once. CDR3 bases: TGTGCCAGCAGCTCGGGGGGGCGGGGGGAAGAGACCCAGTACTTC. Protein: CASSSGGRGEETQYF. The chain has TRBV12-3 or TRBV12-4 and TRBJ2-5; 8 bases match TRBD2. Germline trimming cut 6 bases from V and 3 bases from J; bases unmatched to any gene: 9. The CDR3 has 15 residues.

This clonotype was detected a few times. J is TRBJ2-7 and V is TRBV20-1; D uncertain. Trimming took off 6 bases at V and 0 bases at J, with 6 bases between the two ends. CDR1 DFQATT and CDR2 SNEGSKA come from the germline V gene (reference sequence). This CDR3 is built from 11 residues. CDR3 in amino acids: CSAANSYEQYF. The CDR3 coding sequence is TGCAGTGCGGCAAACTCCTACGAGCAGTACTTC.

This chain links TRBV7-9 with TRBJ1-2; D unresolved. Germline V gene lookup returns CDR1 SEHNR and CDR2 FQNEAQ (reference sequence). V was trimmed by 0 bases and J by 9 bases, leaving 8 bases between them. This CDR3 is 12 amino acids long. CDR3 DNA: TGTGCCAGCAGCTTAGCGTCCAGGAGCTACACCTTC. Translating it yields CASSLASRSYTF.

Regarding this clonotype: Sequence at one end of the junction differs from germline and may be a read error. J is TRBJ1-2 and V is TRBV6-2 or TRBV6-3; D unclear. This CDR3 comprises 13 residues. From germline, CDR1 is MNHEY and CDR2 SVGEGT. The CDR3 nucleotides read TGTGCCAGCAGCTACAACCGGAGATATGGCCACACCTTC. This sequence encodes CASSYNRRYGHTF.

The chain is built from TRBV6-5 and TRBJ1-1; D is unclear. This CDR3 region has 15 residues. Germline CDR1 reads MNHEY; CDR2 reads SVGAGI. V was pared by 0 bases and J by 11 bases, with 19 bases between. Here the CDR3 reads CASSYSSTPLLWAFF. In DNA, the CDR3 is TGTGCCAGCAGTTACTCCTCAACCCCCCTCCTCTGGGCTTTCTTT.

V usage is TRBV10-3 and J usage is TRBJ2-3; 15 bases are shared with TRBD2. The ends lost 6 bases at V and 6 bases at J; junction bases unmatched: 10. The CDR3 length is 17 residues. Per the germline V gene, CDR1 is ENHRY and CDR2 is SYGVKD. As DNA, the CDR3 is TGTGCCATCAGAACCCCCGGGACTAGCGGGGGGCCGGATACGCAGTATTTT. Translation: CAIRTPGTSGGPDTQYF.

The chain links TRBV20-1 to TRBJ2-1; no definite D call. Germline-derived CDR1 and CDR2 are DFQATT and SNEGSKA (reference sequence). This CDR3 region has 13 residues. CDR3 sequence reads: CSPTGGGVNEQFF. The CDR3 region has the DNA TGCAGCCCTACGGGCGGCGGAGTTAATGAGCAGTTCTTC.

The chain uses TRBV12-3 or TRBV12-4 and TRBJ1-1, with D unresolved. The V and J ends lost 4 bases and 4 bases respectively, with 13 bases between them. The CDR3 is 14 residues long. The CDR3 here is CASSSGPPGTEAFF. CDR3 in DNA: TGTGCCAGCAGTTCGGGTCCACCGGGCACTGAAGCTTTCTTT.